The 13 T cell receptor beta chains below were found in one sample sequenced in a study of cytomegalovirus exposure and HLA in healthy donors. PCR primers comprised 60 Vbeta and 13 Jbeta primers. Sequenced by immunoSEQ multiplex PCR; TCRdb stores in-frame clones only, minus some. This table has approximately 190,000 clones, approximately 80% appearing once. Sequenced: PBMCs. The receptors stem from a young woman in good health and CMV-seronegative.

The rearrangement links TRBV5-1 to TRBJ2-7, with TRBD1 matching 8 bases. Trimming removed 4 bases from V and 2 bases from J; junction bases left unmatched: 11. The germline CDR1 and CDR2 sequences are SGHRS and YFSETQ. The CDR3 has 16 residues. DNA of the CDR3: TGCGCCAGCAGCCCGGAGGTCCAGGGACAGGCCTACGAGCAGTACTTC. This translates into CASSPEVQGQAYEQYF. The full variable domain, with the rest looked up from reference TRBV5-1 and TRBJ2-7, is KAGVTQTPRYLIKTRGQQVTLSCSPISGHRSVSWYQQTPGQGLQFLFEYFSETQRNKGNFPGRFSGRQFSNSRSEMNVSTLELGDSALYLCASSPEVQGQAYEQYFGPGTRLTVT.

The V gene is TRBV21-1, the J gene TRBJ2-7; TRBD1 is the table's D call, not checked against the DNA. TRBV21-1 counts as a pseudogene. This CDR3 is 15 amino acids long. CDR3 amino acids: CASSALQGPPYEQYF. The CDR3 DNA is TGTGCCAGCAGCGCCCTACAGGGCCCTCCCTACGAGCAGTACTTC.

V is TRBV14 and J is TRBJ2-3; 7 bases fit TRBD1. Germline V lookup: CDR1 SGHDN, CDR2 FVKESK. This CDR3 has 15 amino acids. J gave up 6 bases and V 1 base, and 7 bases lay outside the gene matches. The CDR3 nucleotides are TGTGCCAGCAGCCAAGTAGCGACAGGGAAGGATACGCAGTATTTT. As protein: CASSQVATGKDTQYF.

This chain joins TRBV6-1 and TRBJ1-1, with D possibly being TRBD1 (6 bases). Germline V lookup: CDR1 MNHNS, CDR2 SASEGT. V lost 7 bases and J 4 bases, leaving 16 bases between the germline ends. This CDR3 has 14 residues. CDR3: CASNLNRVGTEAFF. CDR3 coding DNA: TGTGCCAGCAACCTTAACAGGGTTGGCACTGAAGCTTTCTTT.

The chain couples TRBV2 to TRBJ1-4; 7 bases are a match to TRBD1. V was clipped by 4 bases and J by 6 bases; unmatched bases: 8. The CDR3 runs 15 residues. The germline V gene has CDR1 SNHLY and CDR2 FYNNEI. This CDR3 is CASSVTGTAYEKLFF. In DNA, the CDR3 is TGTGCCAGCAGTGTTACCGGGACAGCATATGAAAAACTGTTTTTT.

The rearrangement joins TRBV15 to TRBJ2-3; 8 positions match TRBD2. The CDR3 spans 18 residues. V gave up 1 base and J gave up 0 bases; unmatched junction bases: 9. Germline CDR1 LNHNV, CDR2 YYDKDF (reference sequence). CDR3 bases: TGTGCCACCAGCAGAGGGCGGGGCGGGGGGTTAAGCACAGATACGCAGTATTTT. Its translation: CATSRGRGGGLSTDTQYF.

This clone has only a few counts. The rearrangement links TRBV6-1 to TRBJ1-1; D ambiguous. The V end was cut by 10 bases, the J end by 5 bases, with 23 bases between. CDR3 length: 15 amino acids. Germline values: CDR1 MNHNS, CDR2 SASEGT. This chain's CDR3 is CATNDGFIPRTEAFF. The CDR3 DNA follows: TGTGCCACCAACGATGGATTTATACCGCGGACTGAAGCTTTCTTT.

V is TRBV2 and J is TRBJ2-3; unclear D gene. CDR3 length: 13 residues. The germline V gene has CDR1 SNHLY and CDR2 FYNNEI. Trimming shortened V by 7 bases and J by 3 bases, and 11 bases separated the two germline ends. The CDR3 loop is CASTQERTDTQYF. The CDR3, as DNA: TGTGCCAGCACCCAGGAAAGGACAGATACGCAGTATTTT.

This clone was seen more than once but under ten times. The chain employs TRBV2 and TRBJ2-7, with D tentatively TRBD1 (5 bases). Germline V gene sequence: CDR1 SNHLY, CDR2 FYNNEI. V lost 5 bases, J lost 3 bases, and 14 bases lay in between. The CDR3 totals 14 residues. CDR3 sequence: CASSRDRMSYEQYF. The DNA of the CDR3 is TGTGCCAGCAGTCGCGACAGAATGAGCTACGAGCAGTACTTC.

The chain is built from TRBV27 and TRBJ2-3, with TRBD2 matching 8 bases. Trimming at V came to 5 bases and at J to 0 bases, leaving 7 bases not matched to a gene. CDR1 MNHEY and CDR2 SMNVEV come from the germline V gene (reference sequence). The CDR3 consists of 16 residues. The CDR3 loop reads CASSILSGGSTDTQYF. The CDR3 bases are TGTGCCAGCAGTATCCTTTCGGGGGGGAGCACAGATACGCAGTATTTT.

The J gene is TRBJ1-6, the V gene TRBV4-2; unclear D gene. The germline V gene has CDR1 LGHNA and CDR2 YNFKEQ. This CDR3 region has 16 residues. The V end lost 0 bases, the J end lost 3 bases, and 9 bases lay between the germline ends. CDR3 sequence: CASSQDLGGYNSPLHF. The CDR3 DNA sequence: TGTGCCAGCAGCCAAGATTTAGGAGGCTATAATTCACCCCTCCACTTT.

The rearrangement uses TRBV9 and TRBJ1-4; the D gene is possibly TRBD1 (6 bases). This CDR3 is built from 14 residues. Germline lookup yields CDR1 SGDLS and CDR2 YYNGEE. V lost 2 bases to trimming and J lost 8 bases, with 13 bases between them. The CDR3 region has the DNA TGTGCCAGCAGCGTCAGGGGTCGAGGAGAAAAACTGTTTTTT. It is translated as CASSVRGRGEKLFF. The variable domain in full, with the rest retrieved from reference TRBV9 and TRBJ1-4, is DSGVTQTPKHLITATGQRVTLRCSPRSGDLSVYWYQQSLDQGLQFLIQYYNGEERAKGNILERFSAQQFPDLHSELNLSSLELGDSALYFCASSVRGRGEKLFFGSGTQLSVL.

This clone has just a few counts. The rearrangement links TRBV5-1 to TRBJ2-7, with D tentatively TRBD2 (6 bases). The V end was cut by 2 bases, the J end by 2 bases, with 8 bases between. The CDR3 sequence is 13 residues long. Germline CDR1 reads SGHRS; CDR2 reads YFSETQ. CDR3 protein: CASSFGGTYEQYF. The CDR3 nucleotides read TGCGCCAGCAGCTTTGGGGGGACCTACGAGCAGTACTTC.